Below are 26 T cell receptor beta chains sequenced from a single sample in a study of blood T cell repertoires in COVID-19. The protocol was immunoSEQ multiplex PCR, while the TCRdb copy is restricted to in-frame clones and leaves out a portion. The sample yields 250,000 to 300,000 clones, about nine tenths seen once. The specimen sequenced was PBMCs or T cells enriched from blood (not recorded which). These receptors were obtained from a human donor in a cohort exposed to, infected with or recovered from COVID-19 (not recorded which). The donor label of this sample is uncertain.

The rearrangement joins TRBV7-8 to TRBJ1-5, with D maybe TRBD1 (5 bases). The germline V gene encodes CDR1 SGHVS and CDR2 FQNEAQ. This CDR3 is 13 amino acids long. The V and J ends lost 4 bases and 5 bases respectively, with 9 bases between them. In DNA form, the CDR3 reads TGTGCCAGCAGCTCCAGGGTTTATCAGCCCCAGCATTTT. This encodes CASSSRVYQPQHF.

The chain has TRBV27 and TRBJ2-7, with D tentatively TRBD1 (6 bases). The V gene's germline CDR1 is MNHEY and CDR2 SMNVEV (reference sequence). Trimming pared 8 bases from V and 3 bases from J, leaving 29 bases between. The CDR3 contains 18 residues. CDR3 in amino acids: CASYPDRTVPSLNYEQYF. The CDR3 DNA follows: TGTGCCAGCTACCCAGACCGGACAGTCCCATCATTAAACTACGAGCAGTACTTC.

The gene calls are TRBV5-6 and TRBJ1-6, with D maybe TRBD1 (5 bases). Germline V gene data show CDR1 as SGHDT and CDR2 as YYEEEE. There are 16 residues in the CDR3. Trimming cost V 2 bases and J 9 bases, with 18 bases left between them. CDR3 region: CASSLWGKAQSSPLHF. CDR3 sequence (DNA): TGTGCCAGCAGCTTATGGGGCAAGGCTCAGAGTTCACCCCTCCACTTT.

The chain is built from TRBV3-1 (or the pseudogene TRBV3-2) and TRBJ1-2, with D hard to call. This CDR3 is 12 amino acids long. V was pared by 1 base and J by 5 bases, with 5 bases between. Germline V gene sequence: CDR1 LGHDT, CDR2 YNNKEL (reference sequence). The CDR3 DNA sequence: TGTGCCAGCAGCCAAGTCGGGTATGGCTACACCTTC. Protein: CASSQVGYGYTF.

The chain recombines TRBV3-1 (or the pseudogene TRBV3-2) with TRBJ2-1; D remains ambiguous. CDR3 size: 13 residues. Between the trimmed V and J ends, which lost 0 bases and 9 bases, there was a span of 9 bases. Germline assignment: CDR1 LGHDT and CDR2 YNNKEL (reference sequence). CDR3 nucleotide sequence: TGTGCCAGCAGCCAAGAACTAATGGGTGAGCAGTTCTTC. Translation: CASSQELMGEQFF.

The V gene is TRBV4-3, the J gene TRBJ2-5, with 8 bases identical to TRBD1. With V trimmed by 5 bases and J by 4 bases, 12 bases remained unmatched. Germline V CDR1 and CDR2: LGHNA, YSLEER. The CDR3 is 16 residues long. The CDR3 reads CASSEQLRQGRETQYF. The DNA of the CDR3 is TGCGCCAGCAGCGAGCAACTAAGACAGGGGCGAGAGACCCAGTACTTC.

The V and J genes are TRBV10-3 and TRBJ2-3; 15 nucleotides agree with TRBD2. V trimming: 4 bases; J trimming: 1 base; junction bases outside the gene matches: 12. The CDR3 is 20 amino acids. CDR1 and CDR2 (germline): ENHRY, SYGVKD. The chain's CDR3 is CAISAGRTSGGAPGTDTQYF. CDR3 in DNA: TGTGCCATCAGTGCGGGGCGGACTAGCGGGGGGGCCCCGGGCACAGATACGCAGTATTTT.

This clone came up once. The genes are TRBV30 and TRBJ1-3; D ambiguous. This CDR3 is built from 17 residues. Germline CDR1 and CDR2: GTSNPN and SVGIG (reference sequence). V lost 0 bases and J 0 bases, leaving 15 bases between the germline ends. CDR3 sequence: CAWSVGRRISSGNTIYF. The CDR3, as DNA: TGTGCCTGGAGTGTTGGCAGGCGAATCTCCTCTGGAAACACCATATATTTT.

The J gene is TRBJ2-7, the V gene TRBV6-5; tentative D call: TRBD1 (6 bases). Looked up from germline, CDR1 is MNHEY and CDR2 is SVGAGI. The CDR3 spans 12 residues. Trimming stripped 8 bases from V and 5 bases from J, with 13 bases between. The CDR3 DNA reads TGTGCCAGCTCCGCAGGGGAGAACGAGCAGTACTTC. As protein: CASSAGENEQYF.

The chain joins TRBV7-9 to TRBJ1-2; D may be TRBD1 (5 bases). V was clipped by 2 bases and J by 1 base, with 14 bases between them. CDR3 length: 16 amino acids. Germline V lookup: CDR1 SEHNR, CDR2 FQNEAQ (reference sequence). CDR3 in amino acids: CASSLTQGTYNYGYTF. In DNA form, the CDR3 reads TGTGCCAGCAGCTTAACGCAGGGAACCTATAACTATGGCTACACCTTC.

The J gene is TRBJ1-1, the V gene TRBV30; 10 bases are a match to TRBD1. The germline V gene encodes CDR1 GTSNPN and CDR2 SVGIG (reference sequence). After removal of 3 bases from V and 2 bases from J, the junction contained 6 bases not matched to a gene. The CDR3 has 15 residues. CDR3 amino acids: CAWRDRDRGNTEAFF. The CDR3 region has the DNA TGTGCCTGGAGGGACCGGGACAGGGGTAACACTGAAGCTTTCTTT.

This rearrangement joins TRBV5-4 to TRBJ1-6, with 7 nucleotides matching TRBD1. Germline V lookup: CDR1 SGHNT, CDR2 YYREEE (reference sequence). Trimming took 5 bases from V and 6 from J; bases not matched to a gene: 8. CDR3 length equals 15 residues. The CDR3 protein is CASSSDRVGNSPLHF. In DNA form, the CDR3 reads TGTGCCAGCAGTTCCGACAGGGTTGGTAATTCACCCCTCCACTTT.

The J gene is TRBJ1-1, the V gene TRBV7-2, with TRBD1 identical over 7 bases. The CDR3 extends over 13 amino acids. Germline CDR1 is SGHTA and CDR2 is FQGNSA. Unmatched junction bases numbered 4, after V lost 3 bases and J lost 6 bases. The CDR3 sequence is CASSFTGDSEAFF. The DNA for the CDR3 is TGTGCCAGCAGCTTTACAGGGGACTCTGAAGCTTTCTTT.

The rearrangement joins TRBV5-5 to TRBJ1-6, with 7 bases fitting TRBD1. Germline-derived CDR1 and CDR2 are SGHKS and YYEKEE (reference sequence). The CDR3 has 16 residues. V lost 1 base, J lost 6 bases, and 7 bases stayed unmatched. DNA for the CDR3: TGTGCCAGCAGCTTGCCAGGGGGTAAGGGTAATTCACCCCTCCACTTT. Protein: CASSLPGGKGNSPLHF.

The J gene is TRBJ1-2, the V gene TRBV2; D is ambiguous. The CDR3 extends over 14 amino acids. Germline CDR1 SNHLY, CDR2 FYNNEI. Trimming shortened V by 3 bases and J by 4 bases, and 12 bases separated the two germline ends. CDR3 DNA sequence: TGTGCCAGCAGTGATCGCGGGTGGGCCTATGGCTACACCTTC. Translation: CASSDRGWAYGYTF.

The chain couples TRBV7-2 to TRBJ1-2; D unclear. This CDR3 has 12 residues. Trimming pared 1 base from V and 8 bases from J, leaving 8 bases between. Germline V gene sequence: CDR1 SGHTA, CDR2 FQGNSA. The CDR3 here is CASSLETRGYTF. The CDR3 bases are TGTGCCAGCAGCTTAGAAACGCGGGGCTACACCTTC.

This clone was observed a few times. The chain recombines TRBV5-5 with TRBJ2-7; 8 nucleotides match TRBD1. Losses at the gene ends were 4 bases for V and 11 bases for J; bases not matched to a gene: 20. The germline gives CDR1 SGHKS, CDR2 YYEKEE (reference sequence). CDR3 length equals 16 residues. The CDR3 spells CASSPFGGQGIIMEYF. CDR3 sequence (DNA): TGTGCCAGCAGCCCCTTCGGCGGACAGGGCATTATCATGGAGTACTTC.

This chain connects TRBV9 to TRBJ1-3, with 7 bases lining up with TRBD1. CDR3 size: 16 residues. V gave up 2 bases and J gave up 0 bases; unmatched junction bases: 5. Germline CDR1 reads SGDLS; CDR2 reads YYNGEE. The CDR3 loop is CASSVSGTASGNTIYF. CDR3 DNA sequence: TGTGCCAGCAGCGTCTCCGGGACAGCCTCTGGAAACACCATATATTTT.

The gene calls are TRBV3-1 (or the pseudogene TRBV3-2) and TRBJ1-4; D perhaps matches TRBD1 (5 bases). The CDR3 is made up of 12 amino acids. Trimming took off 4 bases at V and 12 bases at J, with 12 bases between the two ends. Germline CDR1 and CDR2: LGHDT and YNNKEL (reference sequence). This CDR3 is CASSPSWGELFF. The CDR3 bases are TGTGCCAGCAGCCCCAGTTGGGGCGAACTGTTTTTT.

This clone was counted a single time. Here the CDR3 reads CASSVRGSNTGELFF. The CDR3 nucleotides read TGCGCCAGCAGCGTCCGGGGGTCGAACACCGGGGAGCTGTTTTTT. The chain carries TRBV5-1 and TRBJ2-2, with D perhaps TRBD2 (6 bases). V lost 4 bases and J lost 0, with 10 bases in between. The CDR3 is 15 residues long. In germline, CDR1 is SGHRS, CDR2 YFSETQ.

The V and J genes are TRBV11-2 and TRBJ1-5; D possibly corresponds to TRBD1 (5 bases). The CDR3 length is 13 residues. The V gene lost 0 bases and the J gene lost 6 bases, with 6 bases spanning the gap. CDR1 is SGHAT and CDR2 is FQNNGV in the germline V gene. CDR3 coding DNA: TGTGCCAGCAGCTTAGATAGGGGTCAGCCCCAGCATTTT. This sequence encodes CASSLDRGQPQHF.

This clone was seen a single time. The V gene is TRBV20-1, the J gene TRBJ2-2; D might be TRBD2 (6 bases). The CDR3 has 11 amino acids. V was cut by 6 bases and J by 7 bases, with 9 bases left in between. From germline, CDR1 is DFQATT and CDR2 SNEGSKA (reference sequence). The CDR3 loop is CSATEGGELFF. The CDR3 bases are TGCAGTGCGACGGAGGGCGGGGAGCTGTTTTTT.

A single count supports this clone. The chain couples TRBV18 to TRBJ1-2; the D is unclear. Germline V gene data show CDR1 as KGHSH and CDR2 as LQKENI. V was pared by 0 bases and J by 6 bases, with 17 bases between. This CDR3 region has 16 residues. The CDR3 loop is CASSPPSPGSRNGYTF. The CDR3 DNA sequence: TGTGCCAGCTCACCACCTAGTCCGGGTTCCCGCAATGGCTACACCTTC.

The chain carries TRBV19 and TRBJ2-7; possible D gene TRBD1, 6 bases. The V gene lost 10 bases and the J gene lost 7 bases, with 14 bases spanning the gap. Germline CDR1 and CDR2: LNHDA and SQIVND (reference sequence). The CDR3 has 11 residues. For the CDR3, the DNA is TGTGCCACAGGGGATCCAGGGGAGCAGTACTTC. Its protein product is CATGDPGEQYF.

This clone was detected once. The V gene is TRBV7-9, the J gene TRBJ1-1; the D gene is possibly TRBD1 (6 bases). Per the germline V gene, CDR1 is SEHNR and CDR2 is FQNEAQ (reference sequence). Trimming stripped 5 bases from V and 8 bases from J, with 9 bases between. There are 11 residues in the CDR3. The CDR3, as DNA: TGTGCCAGCAGCCAGGGGACAGAAGCTTTCTTT. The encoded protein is CASSQGTEAFF.

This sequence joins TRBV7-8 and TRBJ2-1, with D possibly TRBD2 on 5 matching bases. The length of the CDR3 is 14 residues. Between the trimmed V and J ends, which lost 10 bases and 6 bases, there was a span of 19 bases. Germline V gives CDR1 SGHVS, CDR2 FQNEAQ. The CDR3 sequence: CAIKVEGIRNEQFF. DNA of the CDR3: TGTGCCATCAAAGTCGAGGGAATCCGCAATGAGCAGTTCTTC.